This T cell receptor beta chain appears in the sequencing data of a study of cytomegalovirus exposure and HLA in healthy donors. This CDR3 spans 15 amino acids. In germline, CDR1 is MRHNA, CDR2 SNTAGT. Trimming took 2 bases from V and 2 from J; bases not matched to a gene: 1. Regarding the study as a whole: As was reported, the classifier diagnosed cytomegalovirus status with high specificity and sensitivity. The tendency of first-cohort TCR clusters to co-occur in the 120 or so validation repertoires was identified by a subsequent analysis. Whilst most TCR sequences proved rare, a subset of public TCRs occurred across many donors.

Points on this clone: What it recognizes is unknown. This may stem from a read error, because a much larger clone lies one nucleotide away. The same CDR3 also results from other DNA sequences found in this sample.

The data were produced by immunoSEQ multiplex PCR, yet TCRdb's version contains in-frame clones alone and is incomplete. The data show 85,000 to 130,000 clones, around 90% seen once. The genes are TRBV6-4 and TRBJ2-3, with TRBD2 matching over 10 bases. The TCR originated in a woman aged 18-29 years in good health and CMV-seropositive. Sequencing was performed on PBMCs. CDR3 in DNA: TGTGCCAGCAGTGACAGCGGGGGGGCCACAGATACGCAGTATTTT. Translation: CASSDSGGATDTQYF.